The TCR beta chain described here comes from a study of T cell responses to AZD1222 COVID-19 vaccine. Pooled in the analysis were second doses at about 4 or about 12 weeks. Study observations and caveats: The reported proportion of spike-specific TCRs targeting unmutated variant regions was nearly half. In all cases, repertoires were sampled only after the peak T cell response. Two AZD1222 administrations were followed by greater Spike-specific TCR breadth and depth.

Profiled with immunoSEQ multiplex PCR; TCRdb holds only in-frame clones, not every one. The table records some 120,000 clones, 80% to 90% of them present only once. Points on this clone: Its antigen is currently unknown.

The CDR3 loop spans 12 amino acids. V lost 5 bases to trimming and J lost 10 bases, with 14 bases between them. Looked up from germline, CDR1 is SGHVS and CDR2 is FQNEAQ. The genes are TRBV7-8 and TRBJ1-1; D gene ambiguous. The TCR comes from an adult who received the AZD1222 COVID-19 vaccine. The starting material was peripheral blood, obtained 28 days after the second AZD1222 dose. The CDR3 loop is CASSPTGRLAFF. For the CDR3, the DNA is TGTGCCAGCAGCCCCACGGGGAGGCTAGCTTTCTTT.